This TCR beta chain was captured by sequencing in a study of T-cell reconstitution after alpha-beta-depleted transplantation in children. The TCRbeta library was prepared with unique molecular identifiers. TCRdb passed the PCR reads through MiXCR, listing each CDR3 protein once. The profile shows about 830,000 distinct CDR3 sequences, roughly 15% of them singletons. This clonotype was counted at least ten times. What it binds is unknown. General study findings and limits: Diversity of TCRbeta at day 60 was high in some patients, arising from surviving recipient T cells and thymic progenitors.

The CDR3 loop spans 16 amino acids. The germline V and J ends were trimmed by 4 bases and 2 bases, with 20 bases remaining between them. Germline V gene lookup returns CDR1 SQVTM and CDR2 ANQGSEA. Sequencing used PBMCs, mostly from graft donor cells, obtained 360 days after TCRalphabeta/CD19-depleted stem cell transplant. The chain couples TRBV29-1 to TRBJ2-5, with D possibly being TRBD1 or TRBD2 (5 bases each). This sequence originates from a male patient aged 10 to 17 who had a stem cell transplant for acute lymphoblastic leukemia, so the T cells may come from the graft donor. The DNA for the CDR3 is TGCAGCGTTGCGGGACCTAATAATGGGCTTCAAGAGACCCAGTACTTC. Encoded protein: CSVAGPNNGLQETQYF. The full variable domain, with the rest looked up from reference TRBV29-1 and TRBJ2-5, is SAVISQKPSRDICQRGTSLTIQCQVDSQVTMMFWYRQQPGQSLTLIATANQGSEATYESGFVIDKFPISRPNLTFSTLTVSNMSPEDSSIYLCSVAGPNNGLQETQYFGPGTRLLVL.